The rows below give T cell receptor beta chains drawn from one sample of a study of T-cell reconstitution after alpha-beta-depleted transplantation in children. Each CDR3 protein gets one entry after TCRdb re-called the PCR reads with MiXCR. This repertoire shows hundreds of thousands of distinct CDR3 sequences, 10% to 15% found once; its top ten account for around 2.2%. Sequenced here: PBMCs, mostly from graft donor cells, sampled 360 days after TCRalphabeta/CD19-depleted stem cell transplant. The receptors stem from a male patient between 10 and 17 years old who had a stem cell transplant for acute myeloid leukemia, so the T cells may come from the graft donor. The CDR3 runs from the conserved cysteine through the conserved F or W. D genes are given only for firm matches. Only some rows state a clone size, as once, few, many or a class for expanded clones.

cdr3_aa	cdr3_nt	clone_size	v_call	j_call	d_call
CASSYVGLGVADTQYF	TGTGCCAGCAGTTACGTGGGACTAGGAGTCGCTGATACGCAGTATTTT	once	TRBV6-5	TRBJ2-3	TRBD2
CSALAGGYTDTQYF	TGCAGTGCTTTAGCGGGAGGTTACACAGATACGCAGTATTTT	NA	TRBV20-1	TRBJ2-3	TRBD2
CASSQAGTPYEQYF	TGTGCCAGCAGCCAAGCTGGGACCCCCTACGAGCAGTACTTC	many	TRBV3-1	TRBJ2-7	NA
CSVDRANYGYTF	TGCAGCGTTGACAGAGCCAACTATGGCTACACCTTC	NA	TRBV29-1	TRBJ1-2	NA
CATSRGAGPTFTDTQYF	TGTGCCACCAGCAGAGGGGCAGGGCCCACCTTCACAGATACGCAGTATTTT	many	TRBV15	TRBJ2-3	NA
CATMSQGRETQYF	TGTGCCACCATGTCACAGGGGCGAGAGACCCAGTACTTC	NA	TRBV28	TRBJ2-5	TRBD1
CASTPRGGSPDTQYF	TGCGCCAGCACCCCGAGAGGCGGGAGCCCAGATACGCAGTATTTT	few	TRBV5-1	TRBJ2-3	TRBD2
CSVEHRGRDNEQFF	TGCAGCGTCGAACATCGCGGGAGAGACAATGAGCAGTTCTTC	many	TRBV29-1	TRBJ2-1	TRBD2
CASSPTSGTAYEKLFF	TGTGCCAGCTCACCAACGTCCGGGACTGCTTATGAAAAACTGTTTTTT	few	TRBV18	TRBJ1-4	NA
CSVAPGGTYEQYF	TGCAGCGTTGCTCCTGGCGGAACCTACGAGCAGTACTTC	few	TRBV29-1	TRBJ2-7	NA
CSVGFSGRRNEQFF	TGCAGCGTAGGTTTTTCGGGGCGCCGCAATGAGCAGTTCTTC	few	TRBV29-1	TRBJ2-1	NA
CASSVGAEGGYEQYF	TGTGCCAGCAGCGTAGGGGCCGAAGGGGGATACGAGCAGTACTTC	few	TRBV9	TRBJ2-7	NA
CVEGSYSYEQYF	TGTGTAGAAGGCAGCTACTCCTACGAGCAGTACTTC	NA	TRBV7-8	TRBJ2-7	NA
CASSLTAYYEQYF	TGTGCCAGCAGTTTAACAGCTTACTACGAGCAGTACTTC	NA	TRBV28	TRBJ2-7	NA
CASSQLAVTSTDTQYF	TGTGCCAGCTCACAACTAGCGGTAACTAGCACAGATACGCAGTATTTT	few	TRBV18	TRBJ2-3	TRBD2
CSARDRGNSETQYF	TGCAGCGCCCGGGACAGGGGTAATTCGGAGACCCAGTACTTC	NA	TRBV29-1	TRBJ2-5	TRBD1
CASRPGTSGRREQFF	TGTGCCAGCAGGCCCGGGACTAGCGGGAGAAGGGAGCAGTTCTTC	NA	TRBV7-9	TRBJ2-1	TRBD2
CASSPPTAEQFF	TGTGCCAGCAGCCCCCCCACGGCAGAGCAGTTCTTC	many	TRBV7-2	TRBJ2-1	NA
CASSLSITSAYNEQFF	TGTGCCAGCAGTTTATCGATTACTAGCGCATACAATGAGCAGTTCTTC	many	TRBV27	TRBJ2-1	TRBD2
CASSQVEGFNTGELFF	TGCGCCAGCAGCCAAGTTGAGGGCTTTAACACCGGGGAGCTGTTTTTT	many	TRBV4-1	TRBJ2-2	NA
CASSSLGSHYEQYF	TGTGCCAGCAGCTCACTCGGGTCTCACTACGAGCAGTACTTC	NA	TRBV28	TRBJ2-7	NA
CSARRGRTGIHEQYF	TGCAGTGCTAGGAGAGGAAGGACAGGGATCCACGAGCAGTACTTC	NA	TRBV20-1	TRBJ2-7	TRBD1
CASIPPGFFESTDTQYF	TGTGCCAGCATCCCTCCGGGGTTCTTCGAGAGCACAGATACGCAGTATTTT	NA	TRBV28	TRBJ2-3	NA
CASSDPRSRNTEAFF	TGTGCCAGCAGTGACCCCCGTTCGAGGAACACTGAAGCTTTCTTT	few	TRBV2	TRBJ1-1	NA
CASSDRDRGLGPLHF	TGTGCCAGCAGCGACCGGGACAGGGGATTAGGTCCCCTCCACTTT	many	TRBV28	TRBJ1-6	TRBD1
CASSLGLAGGGYEQYF	TGTGCCAGCAGCTTGGGACTAGCGGGAGGAGGCTACGAGCAGTACTTC	NA	TRBV7-2	TRBJ2-7	TRBD2
CSASFGGTGELFF	TGCAGTGCTAGTTTTGGGGGTACCGGGGAGCTGTTTTTT	NA	TRBV20-1	TRBJ2-2	NA
CSAPTLAENSYNEQFF	TGCAGTGCCCCGACCCTAGCGGAGAACTCCTACAATGAGCAGTTCTTC	few	TRBV20-1	TRBJ2-1	TRBD2
CASSLNRGYDDTF	TGTGCCAGCAGCTTAAACAGGGGCTACGACGACACCTTC	many	TRBV11-2	TRBJ1-2	TRBD1
CASSQDQTIYNEQFF	TGTGCCAGCAGCCAAGATCAAACTATTTACAATGAGCAGTTCTTC	many	TRBV4-2	TRBJ2-1	NA
CSVSGREGNQPQHF	TGCAGCGTTTCGGGCAGGGAGGGCAATCAGCCCCAGCATTTT	many	TRBV29-1	TRBJ1-5	NA
CATQKGQSPLHF	TGTGCCACACAGAAGGGGCAATCACCCCTCCACTTT	NA	TRBV12-3/TRBV12-4	TRBJ1-6	NA
CSASGDPSSYNEQFF	TGCAGTGCTAGCGGGGACCCCAGCTCCTACAATGAGCAGTTCTTC	NA	TRBV20-1	TRBJ2-1	NA
CASSPRGVGRDNEQFF	TGTGCCAGCAGTCCCCGAGGGGTAGGTAGGGACAATGAGCAGTTCTTC	NA	TRBV28	TRBJ2-1	NA
CASRWGAYEKLFF	TGTGCCAGCAGGTGGGGGGCCTACGAAAAACTGTTTTTT	few	TRBV12-3/TRBV12-4	TRBJ1-4	NA
CASSLRRTTYEQYF	TGTGCCAGCAGCTTACGCAGGACGACCTACGAGCAGTACTTC	NA	TRBV11-2	TRBJ2-7	NA
CASSQEVRHSLYEQYF	TGTGCCAGCAGCCAAGAAGTGAGGCACAGCCTCTACGAGCAGTACTTC	once	TRBV4-2	TRBJ2-7	NA
CSAPKGLAGGPEDTQYF	TGCAGTGCTCCTAAGGGTTTAGCGGGAGGGCCGGAAGATACGCAGTATTTT	many	TRBV20-1	TRBJ2-3	TRBD2
CASLLAGVETQYF	TGTGCCAGTCTTCTAGCGGGAGTAGAGACCCAGTACTTC	once	TRBV6-2/TRBV6-3	TRBJ2-5	TRBD2
CATSPSGIYEQYF	TGTGCCACCAGCCCTAGCGGGATTTACGAGCAGTACTTC	many	TRBV15	TRBJ2-7	TRBD2
CASSPRWEYEQYF	TGTGCCAGCAGCCCCCGTTGGGAATACGAGCAGTACTTC	many	TRBV5-6	TRBJ2-7	NA
CSVLRPGLDEKLFF	TGCAGCGTTCTCCGACCCGGGCTAGATGAAAAACTGTTTTTT	few	TRBV29-1	TRBJ1-4	NA
CSVPKDPFSYEQYF	TGCAGCGTTCCCAAGGACCCTTTCTCCTACGAGCAGTACTTC	few	TRBV29-1	TRBJ2-7	NA
CASSTGTGELFF	TGTGCCAGCAGCACAGGGACCGGGGAGCTGTTTTTT	NA	TRBV7-3	TRBJ2-2	NA
CSVTSVEQYF	TGCAGCGTGACTAGTGTCGAGCAGTACTTC	many	TRBV29-1	TRBJ2-7	NA
CASSTAGDIGELFF	TGTGCCAGCAGCACAGCGGGAGACATCGGGGAGCTGTTTTTT	few	TRBV7-2	TRBJ2-2	TRBD2
CASQTEDSTMDTEAFF	TGCGCCAGTCAGACAGAAGATTCGACTATGGACACTGAAGCTTTCTTT	NA	TRBV5-1	TRBJ1-1	NA
CASTPRSAGDIQYF	TGTGCCAGCACCCCTCGGAGCGCCGGGGACATTCAGTACTTC	few	TRBV12-3/TRBV12-4	TRBJ2-4	NA
CASSPDGIYEQYF	TGTGCCAGCTCCCCGGACGGAATCTACGAGCAGTACTTC	few	TRBV18	TRBJ2-7	NA
CASSFDGVQETQYF	TGTGCCAGCAGCTTCGACGGGGTTCAAGAGACCCAGTACTTC	NA	TRBV7-6	TRBJ2-5	NA
CASSLASGRFYEQYF	TGTGCCAGCAGTTTGGCTAGCGGGAGGTTCTACGAGCAGTACTTC	many	TRBV12-3/TRBV12-4	TRBJ2-7	TRBD2
CASSQGTSGLQETQYF	TGCGCCAGCAGCCAAGGGACTAGCGGACTCCAAGAGACCCAGTACTTC	many	TRBV4-3	TRBJ2-5	TRBD2
CSAPFRLAGFTDTQYF	TGCAGTGCGCCATTTCGACTAGCGGGATTTACGGATACGCAGTATTTT	few	TRBV20-1	TRBJ2-3	TRBD2